Presented here are 27 T cell receptor beta chains from one specimen sequenced in a study of T-cell reconstitution after alpha-beta-depleted transplantation in children. Unique molecular identifiers were built into the TCRbeta library. From the PCR reads, TCRdb called clonotypes with MiXCR, one entry per CDR3 protein. The sample includes hundreds of thousands of distinct CDR3 sequences, 10% to 15% of them seen just once. Sample: PBMCs, mostly from graft donor cells, taken 360 days after TCRalphabeta/CD19-depleted stem cell transplant. Receptors were obtained from a male patient younger than 18 who had a stem cell transplant for acute myeloid leukemia, so the T cells may come from the graft donor.

The chain has TRBV29-1 and TRBJ2-7; 7 nucleotides line up with TRBD2. The CDR3 contains 14 residues. Germline CDR1 reads SQVTM; CDR2 reads ANQGSEA. V shed 6 bases, J shed 1 base, and the junction held 9 bases outside the gene matches. The chain's CDR3 is CSVGERGGSYEQYF. The CDR3 bases are TGCAGCGTGGGCGAGCGGGGTGGGTCCTACGAGCAGTACTTC.

V usage is TRBV6-2 or TRBV6-3 and J usage is TRBJ2-5, with TRBD2 matching 7 bases. Germline trimming cut 7 bases from V and 5 bases from J; bases unmatched to any gene: 13. CDR1 is MNHEY, CDR2 SVGEGT, per germline. The CDR3 has 15 residues. The CDR3 here is CASNPLARRMETQYF. CDR3 DNA sequence: TGTGCCAGCAATCCACTAGCGCGGCGGATGGAGACCCAGTACTTC.

This clonotype occurred a few times. The rearrangement joins TRBV20-1 to TRBJ2-1; 8 bases match TRBD2. Per germline, CDR1 DFQATT and CDR2 SNEGSKA (reference sequence). The trim removed 6 bases at V and 3 bases at J, leaving 16 bases unmatched. The CDR3 has 17 residues. CDR3 sequence reads: CSAGGSGNLGVYNEQFF. The CDR3 coding sequence is TGCAGTGCCGGGGGTAGCGGGAACTTGGGGGTCTACAATGAGCAGTTCTTC.

This clonotype has just a few counts. CDR3 sequence reads: CSARGRNSYEQYF. The CDR3 DNA reads as TGCAGTGCTAGAGGACGGAACTCCTACGAGCAGTACTTC. The chain combines TRBV20-1 with TRBJ2-7; D unclear. Per germline, CDR1 DFQATT and CDR2 SNEGSKA (reference sequence). Trimming cost V 1 base and J 0 bases, with 7 bases left between them. The CDR3 is 13 residues long.

This clonotype came up a few times. V is TRBV4-2 and J is TRBJ2-5; the D gene is possibly TRBD2 (6 bases). Trimming left V 0 bases short and J 0 bases short, with 14 bases between. Germline CDR1 reads LGHNA; CDR2 reads YNFKEQ. There are 17 residues in the CDR3. In nucleotides, the CDR3 is TGTGCCAGCAGCCAAGATGGGGGGACTGGTAACCAAGAGACCCAGTACTTC. Translated: CASSQDGGTGNQETQYF.

The chain carries TRBV7-9 and TRBJ1-5; possibly TRBD1 for D (6 bases). V was cut by 5 bases and J by 5 bases, with 16 bases left in between. The CDR3 length is 15 residues. CDR1 and CDR2 from the germline V gene are SEHNR and FQNEAQ (reference sequence). CDR3 in amino acids: CASSPDRGQDQPQHF. The CDR3 DNA follows: TGTGCCAGCAGCCCTGACCGGGGGCAGGATCAGCCCCAGCATTTT.

This clonotype has only a few counts. This chain links TRBV7-6 with TRBJ2-5; TRBD2 agrees at 8 bases. Germline V gives CDR1 SGHVS, CDR2 FNYEAQ. The J segment lost 1 base and the V segment lost 5 bases, leaving 6 bases of the junction unmatched. The CDR3 contains 15 residues. CDR3 DNA: TGTGCCAGCAGCACCGCTAGCGGGCCCCAAGAGACCCAGTACTTC. Its protein product is CASSTASGPQETQYF.

Only a few counts were recorded for this clonotype. The V call is TRBV18, the J call TRBJ2-2; TRBD1 is a possible D gene (6 bases). Looked up from germline, CDR1 is KGHSH and CDR2 is LQKENI. The CDR3 extends over 17 amino acids. Trimming shortened V by 6 bases and J by 1 base, and 18 bases separated the two germline ends. The CDR3: CASSSYLGGQNTGELFF. The DNA for the CDR3 is TGTGCCAGCTCCTCCTACCTTGGGGGACAGAACACCGGGGAGCTGTTTTTT.

There are a few counts of this clonotype. The gene calls are TRBV7-3 and TRBJ2-3; TRBD2 aligns across 11 bases. V lost 4 bases, J lost 1 base, and 13 bases stayed unmatched. Looked up from germline, CDR1 is SGHTA and CDR2 is FQGTGA. There are 19 residues in the CDR3. CDR3: CASSSTKLAGGPGTDTQYF. The CDR3 DNA reads TGTGCCAGCAGCTCAACCAAGCTAGCGGGAGGTCCGGGCACAGATACGCAGTATTTT.

This clonotype was recorded many times. The junction differs from germline at one of its ends, possibly a read error. This chain joins TRBV7-7 and TRBJ2-7; D is undetermined. The CDR3 extends over 12 amino acids. Germline lookup yields CDR1 SSHAT and CDR2 FNYEAQ (reference sequence). The CDR3 spells CASSFDVLEQYF. The CDR3 DNA reads as TGTGCTAGCAGCTTTGATGTTCTCGAGCAGTACTTC.

This clonotype was observed a handful of times. The chain employs TRBV5-1 and TRBJ1-2, with TRBD1 as a possible D gene (5 bases). Germline V gives CDR1 SGHRS, CDR2 YFSETQ. Trimming cost V 0 bases and J 4 bases, with 13 bases left between them. The CDR3 has 15 residues. The CDR3 DNA follows: TGCGCCAGCAGCTTGGGGAACGGGGGGACCTATGGCTACACCTTC. Its protein product is CASSLGNGGTYGYTF.

The chain combines TRBV6-1 with TRBJ2-3; 9 nucleotides line up with TRBD1. The CDR3 has 15 residues. From germline, CDR1 is MNHNS and CDR2 SASEGT. Trimming cost V 4 bases and J 4 bases; bases outside gene matches: 6. CDR3 loop: CASSVTGGTADTQYF. In DNA, the CDR3 is TGTGCCAGCAGTGTTACAGGGGGCACGGCAGATACGCAGTATTTT.

This clonotype turned up a few times. CDR3 sequence (DNA): TGCAGTGCTAGAGCAAGCAGAGGGGATGAAAAACTGTTTTTT. Residues: CSARASRGDEKLFF. This chain joins TRBV20-1 and TRBJ1-4; the D gene is possibly TRBD1 (5 bases). The CDR3 sequence is 14 residues long. Germline V gene sequence: CDR1 DFQATT, CDR2 SNEGSKA (reference sequence). The V end was cut by 1 base, the J end by 6 bases, with 12 bases between.

This clonotype occurred many times. V is TRBV7-6 and J is TRBJ2-3; possible D gene TRBD1, 7 bases. The V end was cut by 0 bases, the J end by 0 bases, with 13 bases between. Germline V gene data show CDR1 as SGHVS and CDR2 as FNYEAQ. There are 17 residues in the CDR3. Here the CDR3 reads CASSLAGGGFSTDTQYF. The CDR3 nucleotides read TGTGCCAGCAGCTTAGCCGGAGGGGGCTTTAGCACAGATACGCAGTATTTT.

In its sample, this clonotype was seen a few times. V is TRBV24-1 and J is TRBJ2-4; 7 bases line up with TRBD1. The V segment lost 3 bases and the J segment 5 bases; nucleotides outside the gene matches: 6. Germline V gene sequence: CDR1 KGHDR, CDR2 SFDVKD. The CDR3 totals 15 residues. DNA of the CDR3: TGTGCCACCAGTGATCTCCGGGACAGTCAAAACATTCAGTACTTC. It codes for CATSDLRDSQNIQYF.

In this sample, this clonotype turned up a few times. This chain uses TRBV7-9 with TRBJ1-6, with TRBD1 as a possible D gene (5 bases). From germline, CDR1 is SEHNR and CDR2 FQNEAQ (reference sequence). Trimming removed 2 bases at V and 7 bases at J, with 15 bases between. This CDR3 comprises 16 residues. Here the CDR3 reads CASSLRKDKANSPLHF. In DNA form, the CDR3 reads TGTGCCAGCAGCTTAAGAAAGGACAAAGCGAATTCACCCCTCCACTTT.

This clonotype occurred many times. This chain uses TRBV5-4 with TRBJ2-1, with D possibly being TRBD2 (7 bases). V was shortened by 3 bases and J by 1 base, with 11 bases between the two germline ends. This CDR3 region has 15 residues. Germline CDR1 SGHNT, CDR2 YYREEE (reference sequence). DNA of the CDR3: TGTGCCAGCAGCTCGGGGGGCGGGTCCTACAATGAGCAGTTCTTC. Translating it yields CASSSGGGSYNEQFF.

This clonotype was seen a few times. The V and J genes are TRBV30 and TRBJ2-1, with D tentatively TRBD2 (5 bases). The CDR3 is made up of 13 amino acids. Germline assignment: CDR1 GTSNPN and CDR2 SVGIG (reference sequence). The V and J ends lost 1 base and 3 bases respectively, with 7 bases between them. CDR3 nucleotides: TGTGCCTGGAGTGAAGAGGGCTACAATGAGCAGTTCTTC. Residues: CAWSEEGYNEQFF.

In regard to this clonotype: The conserved phenylalanine or tryptophan is not found at the CDR3 terminus, so this likely reflects a read error. V usage is TRBV20-1 and J usage is TRBJ1-1, with 7 bases lining up with TRBD1. With V trimmed by 0 bases and J by 6 bases, 10 bases remained unmatched. Germline CDR1 reads DFQATT; CDR2 reads SNEGSKA (reference sequence). CDR3 length equals 15 residues. CDR3 nucleotide sequence: TGCAGTGCTAGAGAGACAGGGACCACCTTAGCTGAAGCTTTCTAT. The encoded protein is CSARETGTTLAEAFY.

V is TRBV2 and J is TRBJ2-6; no definite D call. Germline V gene sequence: CDR1 SNHLY, CDR2 FYNNEI. V was cut by 7 bases and J by 4 bases, with 11 bases left in between. This CDR3 spans 14 amino acids. CDR3 amino acids: CASKSDGGANVLTF. The CDR3 bases are TGTGCCAGCAAAAGTGATGGAGGGGCCAACGTCCTGACTTTC. Full variable domain (outside the CDR3, taken from reference TRBV2 and TRBJ2-6): EPEVTQTPSHQVTQMGQEVILRCVPISNHLYFYWYRQILGQKVEFLVSFYNNEISEKSEIFDDQFSVERPDGSNFTLKIRSTKLEDSAMYFCASKSDGGANVLTFGAGSRLTVL.

This clonotype was observed a few times. The V and J genes are TRBV10-3 and TRBJ2-1; D is possibly TRBD2 (6 bases). Trimming left V 6 bases short and J 3 bases short, with 12 bases between. This CDR3 contains 14 residues. Germline CDR1 ENHRY, CDR2 SYGVKD. The DNA of the CDR3 is TGTGCCATCAGAACAGCGGGTGTCTACAATGAGCAGTTCTTC. Amino acid sequence: CAIRTAGVYNEQFF.

Ten or more counts support this clonotype. The gene calls are TRBV7-6 and TRBJ2-7; D is ambiguous. The length of the CDR3 is 14 residues. Germline loops: CDR1 SGHVS, CDR2 FNYEAQ. The ends were cut back, 0 bases at V and 3 bases at J, with 9 bases in the middle. CDR3 nucleotides: TGTGCCAGCAGCTTAGCCCCTCGAGGCTACGAGCAGTACTTC. Translated: CASSLAPRGYEQYF.

V and J are TRBV29-1 and TRBJ2-3; the D gene is possibly TRBD2 (5 bases). There are 13 residues in the CDR3. Trimming removed 7 bases at V and 2 bases at J, with 13 bases between. Germline CDR1 SQVTM, CDR2 ANQGSEA. In DNA, the CDR3 is TGCAGCGCTGGAGGAGTCCTCACAGATACGCAGTATTTT. Residues: CSAGGVLTDTQYF.

The gene calls are TRBV20-1 and TRBJ2-7, with 8 bases lining up with TRBD2. V trimming: 7 bases; J trimming: 2 bases; junction bases outside the gene matches: 10. This CDR3 is 14 amino acids long. Germline V gene lookup returns CDR1 DFQATT and CDR2 SNEGSKA (reference sequence). CDR3 sequence reads: CSVGAAGGPYEQYF. As DNA, the CDR3 is TGCAGTGTTGGCGCTGCGGGAGGACCCTACGAGCAGTACTTC.

In this sample, this clonotype turned up a few times. The chain carries TRBV6-5 and TRBJ2-7, with D perhaps assigned TRBD1 or TRBD2 (6 bases each). The CDR3 consists of 15 residues. Germline assignment: CDR1 MNHEY and CDR2 SVGAGI. V shed 0 bases and J shed 0 bases, with 9 bases lying between them. As DNA, the CDR3 is TGTGCCAGCAGTTACTCAAGGGGGGACTCCTACGAGCAGTACTTC. It encodes CASSYSRGDSYEQYF.

V gene TRBV30 combines with J gene TRBJ2-1; D remains ambiguous. The germline gives CDR1 GTSNPN, CDR2 SVGIG (reference sequence). The CDR3 totals 15 residues. CDR3 in amino acids: CAGAARGRTYNEQFF. The CDR3 region has the DNA TGTGCGGGCGCGGCGCGAGGCCGTACCTACAATGAGCAGTTCTTC.

The sample holds a few counts of this clonotype. This chain links TRBV11-3 with TRBJ2-1, with D perhaps matching TRBD2 (6 bases). V lost 0 bases and J 0 bases, leaving 12 bases between the germline ends. The CDR3 has 17 residues. Germline CDR1 SGHNT, CDR2 YENEEA. DNA for the CDR3: TGTGCCAGCAGCTTAGAATGGCAGGGAGGCTCCTACAATGAGCAGTTCTTC. Translated: CASSLEWQGGSYNEQFF.